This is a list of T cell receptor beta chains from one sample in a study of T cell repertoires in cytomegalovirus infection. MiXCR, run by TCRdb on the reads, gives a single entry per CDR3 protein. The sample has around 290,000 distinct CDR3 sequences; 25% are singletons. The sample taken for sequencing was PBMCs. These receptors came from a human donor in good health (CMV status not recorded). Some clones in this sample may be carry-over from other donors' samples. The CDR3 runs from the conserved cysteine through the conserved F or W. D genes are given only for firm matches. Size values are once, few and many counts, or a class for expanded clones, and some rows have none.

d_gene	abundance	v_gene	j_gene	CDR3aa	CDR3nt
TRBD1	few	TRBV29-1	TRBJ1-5	CSVGQGNQPQHF	TGCAGCGTAGGACAGGGTAATCAGCCCCAGCATTTT
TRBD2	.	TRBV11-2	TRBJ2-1	CASSKTLAGYNEQFF	TGTGCCAGCAGCAAAACGCTAGCGGGTTACAATGAGCAGTTCTTC
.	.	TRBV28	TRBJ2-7	CASSSPGAGSYEQYF	TGTGCCAGCAGTTCTCCGGGAGCTGGCTCCTACGAGCAGTACTTC
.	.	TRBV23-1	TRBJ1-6	CASSQSRPGEGSPLHF	TGCGCCAGCAGTCAATCCCGCCCAGGGGAAGGTTCACCCCTCCACTTT
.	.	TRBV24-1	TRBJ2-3	CATSDWGAADTQYF	TGTGCCACCAGCGACTGGGGGGCCGCAGATACGCAGTATTTT
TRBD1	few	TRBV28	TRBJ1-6	CASSSSGTGGFGSPLHF	TGTGCCAGCAGTTCCTCCGGGACAGGGGGCTTCGGTTCACCCCTCCACTTT
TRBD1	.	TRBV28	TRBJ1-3	CASSSFGQGISGNTIYF	TGTGCCAGCAGTTCCTTCGGACAGGGAATTTCTGGAAACACCATATATTTT
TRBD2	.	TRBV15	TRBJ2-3	CATSRDSDRGGLTDTQYF	TGTGCCACCAGCAGAGATTCGGACCGGGGGGGCCTCACAGATACGCAGTATTTT
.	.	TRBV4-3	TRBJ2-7	CASSQSLATRRYF	TGCGCCAGCAGCCAAAGTCTCGCGACCCGACGGTACTTC
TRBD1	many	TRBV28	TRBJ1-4	CASSPDGTADEKLFF	TGTGCCAGCAGTCCCGACGGGACAGCTGATGAAAAACTGTTTTTT
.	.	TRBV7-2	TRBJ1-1	CASSLVPGRGLNTEAFF	TGTGCCAGCAGCCTGGTCCCGGGACGGGGCCTGAACACTGAAGCTTTCTTT
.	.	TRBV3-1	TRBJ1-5	CASSQDSRLPQHF	TGTGCCAGCAGCCAAGATTCGAGGTTGCCCCAGCATTTT
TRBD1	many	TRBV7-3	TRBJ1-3	CASSSTGSGNTIYF	TGTGCCAGCAGCTCGACAGGGTCTGGAAACACCATATATTTT
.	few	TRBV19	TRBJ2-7	CASSRQRNYEQYF	TGTGCCAGTAGTCGACAGAGAAACTACGAGCAGTACTTC
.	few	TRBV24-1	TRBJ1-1	CATSDGGRYENTEAFF	TGTGCCACCAGTGACGGCGGAAGGTATGAGAACACTGAAGCTTTCTTT
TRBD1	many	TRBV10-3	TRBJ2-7	CATTGQASYEQYF	TGTGCCACCACCGGACAGGCCTCCTACGAGCAGTACTTC
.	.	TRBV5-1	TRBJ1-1	CASSLGVLGTEAFF	TGCGCCAGCAGCTTGGGGGTCCTAGGGACTGAAGCTTTCTTT
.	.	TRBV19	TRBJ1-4	CASSQTGRGEKLFF	TGTGCCAGTAGCCAAACAGGGCGCGGTGAAAAACTGTTTTTT
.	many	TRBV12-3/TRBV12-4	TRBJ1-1	CATEGGKQGRTEAFF	TGTGCCACCGAGGGGGGGAAGCAAGGCCGGACTGAAGCTTTCTTT
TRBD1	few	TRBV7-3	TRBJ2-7	CASSQSGGGYEQYF	TGTGCCAGCAGCCAGTCAGGGGGTGGTTACGAGCAGTACTTC
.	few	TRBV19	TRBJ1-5	CASSPNPRDIGNQPQHF	TGTGCCAGTAGCCCTAATCCCCGGGACATCGGGAATCAGCCCCAGCATTTT
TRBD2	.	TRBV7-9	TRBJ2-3	CASSLAGVADTQYF	TGTGCCAGCAGCTTGGCGGGAGTCGCAGATACGCAGTATTTT
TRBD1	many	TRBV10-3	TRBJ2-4	CAISGGQGDIQYF	TGTGCCATCAGTGGGGGACAGGGGGACATTCAGTACTTC
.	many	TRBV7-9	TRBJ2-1	CASSPPGVGINEQFF	TGTGCCAGCAGCCCTCCCGGAGTAGGGATAAATGAGCAGTTCTTC
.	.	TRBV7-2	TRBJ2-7	CASSLGPTPYEQYF	TGTGCCAGCAGCTTAGGCCCAACCCCCTACGAGCAGTACTTC
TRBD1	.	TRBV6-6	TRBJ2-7	CASSYPGQGGEQYF	TGTGCCAGCAGTTACCCCGGACAGGGCGGAGAGCAGTACTTC
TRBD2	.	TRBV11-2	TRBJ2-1	CASSLDHRREGSNEQFF	TGTGCCAGCAGCTTAGATCATAGGCGGGAGGGAAGCAATGAGCAGTTCTTC
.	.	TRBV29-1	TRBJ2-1	CSVGTPPRGSRVGQFF	TGCAGCGTTGGAACACCCCCCAGGGGAAGTAGAGTGGGGCAGTTCTTC
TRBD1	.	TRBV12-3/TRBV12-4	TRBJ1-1	CASNNRGGTEAFF	TGTGCCAGCAACAACAGGGGAGGGACTGAAGCTTTCTTT
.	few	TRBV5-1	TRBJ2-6	CASSLVAVSSGANVLTF	TGCGCCAGCAGCTTGGTGGCGGTAAGCTCTGGGGCCAACGTCCTGACTTTC
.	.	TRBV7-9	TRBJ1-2	CASSSPSQGRGYTF	TGTGCCAGCAGCTCACCCTCACAGGGTCGAGGCTACACCTTC
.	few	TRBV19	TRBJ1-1	CASSRRGGDTEAFF	TGTGCCAGTAGTCGTCGGGGCGGGGACACTGAAGCTTTCTTT
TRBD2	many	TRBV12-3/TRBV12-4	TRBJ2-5	CASSKHPGTSRYQETQYF	TGTGCCAGCAGCAAACACCCCGGGACTAGCAGATACCAAGAGACCCAGTACTTC
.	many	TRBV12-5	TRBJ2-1	CASGSPGQYNEQFF	TGTGCTAGTGGTTCCCCGGGTCAGTACAATGAGCAGTTCTTC
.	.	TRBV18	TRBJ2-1	CASSPGLNDNEQFF	TGTGCCAGCTCACCCGGACTAAACGACAATGAGCAGTTCTTC
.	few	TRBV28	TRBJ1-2	CASGRDYGYTF	TGTGCCAGCGGACGGGACTATGGCTACACCTTC
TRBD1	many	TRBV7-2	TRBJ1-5	CASSLALGRGVGNQPQHF	TGTGCCAGCAGCTTAGCGCTGGGCAGGGGGGTCGGCAATCAGCCCCAGCATTTT
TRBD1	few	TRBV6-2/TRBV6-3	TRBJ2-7	CASGGTEDYEQYF	TGTGCCAGCGGTGGGACAGAAGACTACGAGCAGTACTTC
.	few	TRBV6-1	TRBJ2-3	CASRRGGTDTQYF	TGTGCCAGCAGAAGGGGCGGCACAGATACGCAGTATTTT
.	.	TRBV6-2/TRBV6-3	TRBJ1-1	CASSYSSGWAFF	TGTGCCAGCAGTTACTCATCAGGTTGGGCTTTCTTT
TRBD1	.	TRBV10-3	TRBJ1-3	CAISEQGVQNTIYF	TGTGCCATCAGTGAACAGGGGGTTCAAAACACCATATATTTT
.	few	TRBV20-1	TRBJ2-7	CSAQSYEQYF	TGCAGTGCTCAGTCCTACGAGCAGTACTTC
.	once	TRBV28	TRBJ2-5	CAIREASSPTQYF	TGTGCCATCCGCGAGGCGTCATCCCCGACCCAGTACTTC
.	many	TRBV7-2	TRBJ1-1	CASSLRVRTMNTEAFF	TGTGCCAGCAGCTTACGGGTACGAACCATGAACACTGAAGCTTTCTTT
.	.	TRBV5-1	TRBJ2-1	CASSLDGASYNEQFF	TGCGCCAGCAGCTTGGATGGGGCCTCCTACAATGAGCAGTTCTTC
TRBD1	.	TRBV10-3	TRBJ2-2	CAIRGAGQAPTGELFF	TGTGCCATCAGGGGGGCGGGACAGGCGCCCACCGGGGAGCTGTTTTTT
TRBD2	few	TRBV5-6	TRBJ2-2	CASSPAGGQNTGELFF	TGTGCCAGCAGCCCAGCGGGGGGGCAGAACACCGGGGAGCTGTTTTTT
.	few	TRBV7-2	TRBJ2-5	CASSISGAETQYF	TGTGCCAGCAGCATCTCAGGGGCGGAGACCCAGTACTTC
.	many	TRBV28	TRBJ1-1	CASSPRKMNTEAFF	TGTGCCAGCAGCCCCAGGAAAATGAACACTGAAGCTTTCTTT
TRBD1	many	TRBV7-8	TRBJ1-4	CASSSSPTGATNEKLFF	TGTGCCAGCAGCTCCAGCCCCACAGGGGCAACTAATGAAAAACTGTTTTTT
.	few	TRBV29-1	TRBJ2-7	CSVGRGARYEQYF	TGCAGCGTTGGACGGGGGGCTCGTTACGAGCAGTACTTC
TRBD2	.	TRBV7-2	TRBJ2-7	CASSLDPAGGYEQYF	TGTGCCAGCAGCTTAGATCCAGCGGGAGGGTACGAGCAGTACTTC
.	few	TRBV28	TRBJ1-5	CASSYWGSNQPQHF	TGTGCCAGCAGTTATTGGGGAAGCAATCAGCCCCAGCATTTT
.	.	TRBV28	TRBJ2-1	CASSLPQSGYNEQFF	TGTGCCAGCAGTTTACCCCAAAGCGGCTACAATGAGCAGTTCTTC
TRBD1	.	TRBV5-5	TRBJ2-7	CASSLGGQGYEQYF	TGTGCCAGCAGCTTGGGAGGACAGGGGTACGAGCAGTACTTC
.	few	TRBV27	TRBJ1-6	CASARNSWESPLHF	TGTGCCAGCGCCCGGAACTCCTGGGAATCACCCCTCCACTTT
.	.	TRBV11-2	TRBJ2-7	CASSLWADEQYF	TGTGCCAGCAGCTTGTGGGCGGACGAGCAGTACTTC